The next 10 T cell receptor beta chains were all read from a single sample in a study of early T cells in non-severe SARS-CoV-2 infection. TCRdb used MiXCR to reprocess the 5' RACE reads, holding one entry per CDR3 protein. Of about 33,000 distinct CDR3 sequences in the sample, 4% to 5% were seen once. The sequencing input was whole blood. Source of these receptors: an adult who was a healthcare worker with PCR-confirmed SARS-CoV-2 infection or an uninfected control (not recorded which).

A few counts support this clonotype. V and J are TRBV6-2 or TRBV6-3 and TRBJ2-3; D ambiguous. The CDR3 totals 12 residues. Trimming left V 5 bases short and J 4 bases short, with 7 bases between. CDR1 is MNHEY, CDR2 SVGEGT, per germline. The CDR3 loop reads CASSQTSDTQYF. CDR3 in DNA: TGTGCCAGCAGTCAGACTTCAGATACGCAGTATTTT.

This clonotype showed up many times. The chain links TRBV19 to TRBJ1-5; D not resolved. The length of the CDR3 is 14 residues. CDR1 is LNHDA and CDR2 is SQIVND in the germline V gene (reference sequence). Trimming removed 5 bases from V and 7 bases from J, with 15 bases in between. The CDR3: CASSPSGGNQPQHF. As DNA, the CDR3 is TGTGCCAGTAGTCCCTCGGGCGGTAACCAGCCCCAGCATTTT.

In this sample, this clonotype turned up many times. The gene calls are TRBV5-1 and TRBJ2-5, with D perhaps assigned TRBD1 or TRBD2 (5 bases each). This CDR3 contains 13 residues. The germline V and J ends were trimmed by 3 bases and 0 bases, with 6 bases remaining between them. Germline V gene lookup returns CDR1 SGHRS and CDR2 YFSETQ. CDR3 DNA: TGCGCCAGCAGCTCGGGACACCAAGAGACCCAGTACTTC. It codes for CASSSGHQETQYF.

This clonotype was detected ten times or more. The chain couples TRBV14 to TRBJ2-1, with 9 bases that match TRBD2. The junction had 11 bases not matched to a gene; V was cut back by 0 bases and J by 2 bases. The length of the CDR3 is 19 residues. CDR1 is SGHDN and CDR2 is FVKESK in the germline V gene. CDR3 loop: CASSQERAELAGAYNEQFF. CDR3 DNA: TGTGCCAGCAGCCAAGAAAGGGCGGAGTTAGCGGGGGCCTACAATGAGCAGTTCTTC.

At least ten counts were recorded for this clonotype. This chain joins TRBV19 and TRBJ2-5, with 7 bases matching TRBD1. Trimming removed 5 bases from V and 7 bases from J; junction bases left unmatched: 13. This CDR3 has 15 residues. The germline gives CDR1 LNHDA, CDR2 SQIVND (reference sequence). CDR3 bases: TGTGCCAGTAGTCCCTCGGACAGGAGCATGGCGACCCAGTACTTC. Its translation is CASSPSDRSMATQYF.

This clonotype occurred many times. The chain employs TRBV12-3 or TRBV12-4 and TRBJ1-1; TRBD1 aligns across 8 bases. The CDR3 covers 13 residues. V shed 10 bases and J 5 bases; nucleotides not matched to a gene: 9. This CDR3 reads CATRGQVGTEAFF. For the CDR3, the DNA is TGTGCCACCCGGGGACAGGTGGGGACTGAAGCTTTCTTT.

The CDR3 coding sequence is TGTGCCAGCAGCCCTTCGGGAGGGTATTACAATGAGCAGTTCTTC. Translated, it gives CASSPSGGYYNEQFF. The chain has TRBV7-3 and TRBJ2-1, with 8 positions matching TRBD2. Trimming cost V 5 bases and J 4 bases; bases outside gene matches: 7. This CDR3 region has 15 residues. Germline V gene lookup returns CDR1 SGHTA and CDR2 FQGTGA. The variable domain in full, completed from reference TRBV7-3 and TRBJ2-1, reads GAGVSQTPSNKVTEKGKYVELRCDPISGHTALYWYRQSLGQGPEFLIYFQGTGAADDSGLPNDRFFAVRPEGSVSTLKIQRTERGDSAVYLCASSPSGGYYNEQFFGPGTRLTVL.

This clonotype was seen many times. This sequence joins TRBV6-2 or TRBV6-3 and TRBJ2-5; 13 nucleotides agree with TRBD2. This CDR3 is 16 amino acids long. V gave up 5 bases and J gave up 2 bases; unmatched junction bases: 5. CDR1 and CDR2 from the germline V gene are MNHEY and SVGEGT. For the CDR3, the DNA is TGTGCCAGCAGTGGACTAGCGGGGGCCAAACAAGAGACCCAGTACTTC. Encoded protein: CASSGLAGAKQETQYF.

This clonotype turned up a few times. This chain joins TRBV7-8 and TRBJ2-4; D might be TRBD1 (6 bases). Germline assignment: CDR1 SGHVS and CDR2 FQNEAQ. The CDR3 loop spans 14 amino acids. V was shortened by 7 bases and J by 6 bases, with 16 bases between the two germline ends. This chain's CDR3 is CASTPAAGANIQYF. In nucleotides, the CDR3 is TGTGCCAGCACCCCCGCGGCAGGGGCAAACATTCAGTACTTC. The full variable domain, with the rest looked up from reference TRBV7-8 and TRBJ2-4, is GAGVSQSPRYKVAKRGQDVALRCDPISGHVSLFWYQQALGQGPEFLTYFQNEAQLDKSGLPSDRFFAERPEGSVSTLKIQRTQQEDSAVYLCASTPAAGANIQYFGAGTRLSVL.

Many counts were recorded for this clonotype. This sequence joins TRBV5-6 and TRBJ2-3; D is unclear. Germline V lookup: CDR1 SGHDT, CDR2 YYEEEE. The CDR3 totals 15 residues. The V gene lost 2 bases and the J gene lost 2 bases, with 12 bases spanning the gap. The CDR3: CASSLTGRNTDTQYF. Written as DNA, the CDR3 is TGTGCCAGCAGCTTAACCGGACGGAACACAGATACGCAGTATTTT.